This TCR beta chain comes out of a study of identical twins. Overall study findings and caveats: Analyses of zero insertions could be partly confounded by invariant MAIT and iNKT cells. Compared with unrelated sharing, twin-shared out-of-frame alpha sequences had more low-probability sequences. Sequences that were beta out-of-frame showed weaker excess twin sharing.

V shed 0 bases and J shed 2 bases, with 10 bases lying between them. Germline-derived CDR1 and CDR2 are SGHRS and YFSETQ. The CDR3 contains 15 residues. TCRdb re-called the 5' RACE reads through MiXCR, storing one row per CDR3 protein. The data contain around 370,000 distinct CDR3 sequences, around 9% of them singletons. This clonotype has more than one count but fewer than ten. Its antigen is undetermined. The donors were all healthy and Caucasian. The sequenced sample consisted of naive T cells sorted from blood. The gene calls are TRBV5-1 and TRBJ2-3; no clear D gene. This TCR was sampled from a woman between 50 and 59 years old in good health. The CDR3 region has the DNA TGCGCCAGCAGCTTGGGTCCTTCGCTCACAGATACGCAGTATTTT. Residues: CASSLGPSLTDTQYF. The full variable domain, its missing parts supplied by reference TRBV5-1 and TRBJ2-3, is KAGVTQTPRYLIKTRGQQVTLSCSPISGHRSVSWYQQTPGQGLQFLFEYFSETQRNKGNFPGRFSGRQFSNSRSEMNVSTLELGDSALYLCASSLGPSLTDTQYFGPGTRLTVL.